This T cell receptor (beta chain) came from a study of blood T cells in healthy people across ages. PCR was performed a second time for about 6 to 12 cycles using a sample-barcoded 5' primer and a J-beta primer mix. TCRdb called the 5' RACE reads again in MiXCR, with one record for every CDR3 protein. There are roughly 730,000 distinct CDR3 sequences in the sample; approximately 53% occur only once, and roughly 26% lies in the top ten. CDR1 and CDR2 from the germline V gene are SGHRS and YFSETQ. The germline V and J ends were trimmed by 3 bases and 7 bases, with 17 bases remaining between them. The CDR3 runs 15 residues.

The specimen sequenced was blood. This rearrangement joins TRBV5-1 to TRBJ2-1; D gene uncertain. The receptor was derived from a man aged 35-49 years in good health. The CDR3 loop is CASSSSRALRNEQFF. The CDR3 nucleotides read TGCGCCAGCAGCTCGTCCCGGGCCTTAAGGAATGAGCAGTTCTTC.